This record looks at one TCR beta chain sequence and its context. Its cognate antigen is unknown. TCRdb analysed the reads with MiXCR anew, one entry per CDR3 protein. The repertoire consists of some 150,000 distinct CDR3 sequences, with about 6.3% occurring once and the leading ten covering approximately 18%. The data were taken from a study of T cell repertoires in cytomegalovirus infection. Study context: Evidence of both CMV infection and a matching HLA type came from public TCR beta signatures. Regarding the study as a whole: What dominated the ex vivo response were HLA-C-restricted CMV-specific TCR beta clonotypes.

Trimming stripped 7 bases from V and 2 bases from J, with 11 bases between. CDR3 length: 13 residues. Germline V gene lookup returns CDR1 SNHLY and CDR2 FYNNEI. The sequencing sample was made of PBMCs. The chain links TRBV2 to TRBJ2-5; D unclear. The sequence came from a human donor in good health (CMV status not recorded). Some clones in this sample may be carry-over from other donors' samples. The CDR3 region is CASNMNMQETQYF. Here the CDR3 DNA reads TGTGCCAGCAATATGAATATGCAAGAGACCCAGTACTTC.